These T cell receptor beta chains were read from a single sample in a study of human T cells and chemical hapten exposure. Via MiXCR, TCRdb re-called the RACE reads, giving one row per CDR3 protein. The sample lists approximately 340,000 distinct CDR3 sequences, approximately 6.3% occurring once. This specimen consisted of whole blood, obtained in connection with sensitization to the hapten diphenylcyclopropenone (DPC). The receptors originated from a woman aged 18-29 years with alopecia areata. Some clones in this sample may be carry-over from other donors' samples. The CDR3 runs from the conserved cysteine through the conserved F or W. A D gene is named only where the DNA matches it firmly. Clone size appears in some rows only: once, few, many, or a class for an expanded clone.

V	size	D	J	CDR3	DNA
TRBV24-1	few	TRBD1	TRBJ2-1	CATSDSDRGWVDEQFF	TGTGCCACCAGTGATTCTGACAGGGGATGGGTGGATGAGCAGTTCTTC
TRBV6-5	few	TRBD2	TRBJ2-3	CASSFDQFPSGGAADTQYF	TGTGCCAGCAGTTTCGACCAGTTTCCTAGCGGGGGGGCGGCAGATACGCAGTATTTT
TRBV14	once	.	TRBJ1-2	CASSQQTDSPYGYTF	TGTGCCAGCAGCCAACAAACGGACAGCCCCTATGGCTACACCTTC
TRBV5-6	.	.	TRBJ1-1	CASSFGFADTEAFF	TGTGCCAGCAGCTTCGGGTTCGCCGACACTGAAGCTTTCTTT
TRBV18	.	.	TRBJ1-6	CASSPAEGASPLHF	TGTGCCAGCTCACCGGCCGAGGGTGCTTCACCCCTCCACTTT
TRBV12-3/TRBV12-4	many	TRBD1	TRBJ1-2	CASSFTDRESNYGYTF	TGTGCCAGCAGTTTCACGGACAGGGAATCCAACTATGGCTACACCTTC
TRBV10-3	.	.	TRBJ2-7	CAISESSAIYEQYF	TGTGCCATCAGTGAGTCGAGTGCTATCTACGAGCAGTACTTC
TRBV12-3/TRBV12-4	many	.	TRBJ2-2	CASSPRGLNTGELFF	TGTGCCAGCAGTCCTAGGGGACTGAACACCGGGGAGCTGTTTTTT
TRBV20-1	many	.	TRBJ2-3	CSARDPSSTDTQYF	TGCAGTGCTAGAGATCCATCTAGCACAGATACGCAGTATTTT
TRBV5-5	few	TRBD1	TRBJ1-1	CASGVRDRGFRVGQNTEAFF	TGTGCCAGCGGTGTCCGGGACAGGGGATTTCGGGTCGGCCAGAACACTGAAGCTTTCTTT
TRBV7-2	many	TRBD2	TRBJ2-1	CASHGPWGGNNEQFF	TGTGCCAGCCATGGACCGTGGGGGGGGAACAATGAGCAGTTCTTC
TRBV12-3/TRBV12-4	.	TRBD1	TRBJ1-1	CASSLFPGGWNTEAFF	TGTGCCAGCAGTTTATTTCCAGGGGGGTGGAACACTGAAGCTTTCTTT
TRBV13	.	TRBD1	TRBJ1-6	CASSPGGGRGHSPLHF	TGTGCCAGCAGCCCAGGAGGTGGGAGGGGGCATTCACCCCTCCACTTT
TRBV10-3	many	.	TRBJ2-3	CAISEEDTQYF	TGTGCCATCAGTGAAGAGGATACGCAGTATTTT
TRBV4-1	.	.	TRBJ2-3	CASSQDRQLADTQYF	TGCGCCAGCAGCCAAGACCGACAGCTCGCAGATACGCAGTATTTT
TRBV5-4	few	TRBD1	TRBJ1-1	CASSLSRGSNTEAFF	TGTGCCAGCAGCTTGTCCAGGGGGTCGAACACTGAAGCTTTCTTT
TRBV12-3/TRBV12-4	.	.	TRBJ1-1	CASQMNTEAFF	TGTGCCAGTCAGATGAACACTGAAGCTTTCTTT
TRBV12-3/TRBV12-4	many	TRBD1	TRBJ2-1	CASSIKTGGNEQFF	TGTGCCAGCAGTATAAAGACAGGGGGGAATGAGCAGTTCTTC
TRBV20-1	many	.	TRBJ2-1	CSARAIPGHLTYNEQFF	TGCAGTGCTAGAGCAATACCGGGACACCTAACCTACAATGAGCAGTTCTTC
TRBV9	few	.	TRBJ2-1	CASSVVGTPGEQFF	TGTGCCAGCAGCGTAGTGGGGACCCCAGGTGAGCAGTTCTTC
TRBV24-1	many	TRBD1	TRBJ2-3	CATSEGRDSYTDTQYF	TGTGCCACCAGTGAAGGCCGGGACAGTTACACAGATACGCAGTATTTT
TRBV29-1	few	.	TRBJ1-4	CSVAGQGGEKLFF	TGCAGCGTGGCCGGGCAGGGTGGTGAAAAACTGTTTTTT
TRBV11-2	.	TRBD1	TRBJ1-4	CASSSRQGQVEKLFF	TGTGCCAGCAGCTCGAGACAGGGGCAGGTTGAAAAACTGTTTTTT
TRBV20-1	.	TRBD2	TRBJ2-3	CSAGRLAVGGADTQYF	TGCAGTGCTGGACGACTAGCAGTTGGAGGGGCAGATACGCAGTATTTT
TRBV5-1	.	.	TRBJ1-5	CASSLGIGRGQPQHF	TGCGCCAGCAGCTTGGGGATCGGACGAGGTCAGCCCCAGCATTTT
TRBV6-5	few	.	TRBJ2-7	CASHRTSDGDEQYF	TGTGCCAGCCACCGGACGTCCGACGGGGACGAGCAGTACTTC
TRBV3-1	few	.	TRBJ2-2	CASSQTTQNGGPDTGELFF	TGTGCCAGCAGCCAAACAACCCAGAACGGGGGCCCCGACACCGGGGAGCTGTTTTTT
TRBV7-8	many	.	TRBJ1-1	CASSLVSLATEAFF	TGTGCCAGCAGCTTAGTCAGCTTGGCCACTGAAGCTTTCTTT
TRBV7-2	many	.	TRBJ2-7	CASSFLRGPGEQYF	TGTGCCAGCAGCTTTCTGCGGGGGCCCGGCGAGCAGTACTTC
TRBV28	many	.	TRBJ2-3	CASSLLGPDTQYF	TGTGCCAGCAGTTTACTTGGGCCAGATACGCAGTATTTT
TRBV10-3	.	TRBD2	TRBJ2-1	CAIRTTSGVYNEQFF	TGTGCCATCAGAACCACTAGCGGGGTCTACAATGAGCAGTTCTTC
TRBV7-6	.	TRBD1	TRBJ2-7	CASSWEPGQGAQSSYEQYF	TGTGCCAGCAGCTGGGAACCGGGACAGGGGGCCCAAAGCTCCTACGAGCAGTACTTC
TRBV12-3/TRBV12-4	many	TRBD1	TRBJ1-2	CASSAGQGYGYTF	TGTGCCAGCAGTGCGGGACAGGGCTATGGCTACACCTTC
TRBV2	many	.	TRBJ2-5	CASSVSVEETQYF	TGTGCCAGCAGTGTCAGCGTTGAAGAGACCCAGTACTTC
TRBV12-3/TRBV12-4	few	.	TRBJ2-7	CASKEGDEQYF	TGTGCCAGCAAGGAGGGGGACGAGCAGTACTTC
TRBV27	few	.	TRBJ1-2	CASRDPGNYGYTF	TGTGCCAGCAGGGACCCCGGGAACTATGGCTACACCTTC
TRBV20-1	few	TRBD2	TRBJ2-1	CSASGGASLSEQFF	TGCAGTGCAAGCGGGGGGGCTTCTCTAAGTGAGCAGTTCTTC
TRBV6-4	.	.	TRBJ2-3	CASSDTLGRSTQYF	TGTGCCAGCAGTGACACCTTAGGACGTAGTACGCAGTATTTT
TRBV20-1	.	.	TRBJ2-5	CSARESAQQETQYF	TGCAGTGCTAGAGAGTCCGCTCAACAAGAGACCCAGTACTTC
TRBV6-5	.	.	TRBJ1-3	CASRSQGGTIYF	TGTGCCAGCAGGTCACAGGGCGGCACCATATATTTT
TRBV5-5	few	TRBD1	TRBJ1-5	CASSFIPGTGDNQPQHF	TGTGCCAGCAGCTTCATCCCCGGGACAGGGGACAATCAGCCCCAGCATTTT
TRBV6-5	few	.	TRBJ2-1	CASSYSVDYNEQFF	TGTGCCAGCAGTTACTCTGTAGACTACAATGAGCAGTTCTTC
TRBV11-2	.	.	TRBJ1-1	CASRPPGLLNTEAFF	TGTGCCAGCAGGCCCCCAGGTCTCTTGAACACTGAAGCTTTCTTT
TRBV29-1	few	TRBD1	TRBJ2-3	CSVKTGAATDTQYF	TGCAGCGTCAAAACAGGGGCTGCCACAGATACGCAGTATTTT
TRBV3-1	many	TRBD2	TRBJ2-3	CASSRLAGGTDTQYF	TGTGCCAGCAGCCGACTAGCGGGGGGCACAGATACGCAGTATTTT
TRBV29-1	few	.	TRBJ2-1	CSAQLSPVSQDNEQFF	TGCAGCGCCCAATTATCACCGGTCTCGCAAGACAATGAGCAGTTCTTC
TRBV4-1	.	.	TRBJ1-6	CASSQGVFFRRGDSYNSPLHF	TGCGCCAGCAGCCAGGGGGTATTTTTTCGTCGCGGGGACTCCTATAATTCACCCCTCCACTTT
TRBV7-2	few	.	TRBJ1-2	CASSLENGVGYTF	TGTGCCAGCAGCTTAGAAAACGGCGTAGGCTACACCTTC
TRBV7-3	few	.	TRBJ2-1	CASSPSAWKGMDEQFF	TGTGCCAGCAGCCCTAGTGCATGGAAGGGGATGGATGAGCAGTTCTTC
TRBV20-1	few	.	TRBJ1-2	CSASEGNNYGYTF	TGCAGTGCTTCAGAGGGGAACAACTATGGCTACACCTTC
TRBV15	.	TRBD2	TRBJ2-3	CATSRGGTSADTQYF	TGTGCCACCAGCAGGGGTGGGACTAGCGCGGATACGCAGTATTTT
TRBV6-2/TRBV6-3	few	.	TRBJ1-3	CASSRRNSGNTIYF	TGTGCCAGCAGTCGACGGAACTCTGGAAACACCATATATTTT
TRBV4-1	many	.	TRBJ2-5	CASSQDITVQETQYF	TGCGCCAGCAGCCAAGATATAACGGTACAAGAGACCCAGTACTTC
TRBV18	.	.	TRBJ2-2	CASSPPPEGKPGELFF	TGTGCCAGCTCACCCCCCCCGGAGGGGAAACCCGGGGAGCTGTTTTTT
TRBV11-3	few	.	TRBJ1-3	CASSLAASGNTIYF	TGTGCCAGCAGCTTAGCCGCCTCTGGAAACACCATATATTTT